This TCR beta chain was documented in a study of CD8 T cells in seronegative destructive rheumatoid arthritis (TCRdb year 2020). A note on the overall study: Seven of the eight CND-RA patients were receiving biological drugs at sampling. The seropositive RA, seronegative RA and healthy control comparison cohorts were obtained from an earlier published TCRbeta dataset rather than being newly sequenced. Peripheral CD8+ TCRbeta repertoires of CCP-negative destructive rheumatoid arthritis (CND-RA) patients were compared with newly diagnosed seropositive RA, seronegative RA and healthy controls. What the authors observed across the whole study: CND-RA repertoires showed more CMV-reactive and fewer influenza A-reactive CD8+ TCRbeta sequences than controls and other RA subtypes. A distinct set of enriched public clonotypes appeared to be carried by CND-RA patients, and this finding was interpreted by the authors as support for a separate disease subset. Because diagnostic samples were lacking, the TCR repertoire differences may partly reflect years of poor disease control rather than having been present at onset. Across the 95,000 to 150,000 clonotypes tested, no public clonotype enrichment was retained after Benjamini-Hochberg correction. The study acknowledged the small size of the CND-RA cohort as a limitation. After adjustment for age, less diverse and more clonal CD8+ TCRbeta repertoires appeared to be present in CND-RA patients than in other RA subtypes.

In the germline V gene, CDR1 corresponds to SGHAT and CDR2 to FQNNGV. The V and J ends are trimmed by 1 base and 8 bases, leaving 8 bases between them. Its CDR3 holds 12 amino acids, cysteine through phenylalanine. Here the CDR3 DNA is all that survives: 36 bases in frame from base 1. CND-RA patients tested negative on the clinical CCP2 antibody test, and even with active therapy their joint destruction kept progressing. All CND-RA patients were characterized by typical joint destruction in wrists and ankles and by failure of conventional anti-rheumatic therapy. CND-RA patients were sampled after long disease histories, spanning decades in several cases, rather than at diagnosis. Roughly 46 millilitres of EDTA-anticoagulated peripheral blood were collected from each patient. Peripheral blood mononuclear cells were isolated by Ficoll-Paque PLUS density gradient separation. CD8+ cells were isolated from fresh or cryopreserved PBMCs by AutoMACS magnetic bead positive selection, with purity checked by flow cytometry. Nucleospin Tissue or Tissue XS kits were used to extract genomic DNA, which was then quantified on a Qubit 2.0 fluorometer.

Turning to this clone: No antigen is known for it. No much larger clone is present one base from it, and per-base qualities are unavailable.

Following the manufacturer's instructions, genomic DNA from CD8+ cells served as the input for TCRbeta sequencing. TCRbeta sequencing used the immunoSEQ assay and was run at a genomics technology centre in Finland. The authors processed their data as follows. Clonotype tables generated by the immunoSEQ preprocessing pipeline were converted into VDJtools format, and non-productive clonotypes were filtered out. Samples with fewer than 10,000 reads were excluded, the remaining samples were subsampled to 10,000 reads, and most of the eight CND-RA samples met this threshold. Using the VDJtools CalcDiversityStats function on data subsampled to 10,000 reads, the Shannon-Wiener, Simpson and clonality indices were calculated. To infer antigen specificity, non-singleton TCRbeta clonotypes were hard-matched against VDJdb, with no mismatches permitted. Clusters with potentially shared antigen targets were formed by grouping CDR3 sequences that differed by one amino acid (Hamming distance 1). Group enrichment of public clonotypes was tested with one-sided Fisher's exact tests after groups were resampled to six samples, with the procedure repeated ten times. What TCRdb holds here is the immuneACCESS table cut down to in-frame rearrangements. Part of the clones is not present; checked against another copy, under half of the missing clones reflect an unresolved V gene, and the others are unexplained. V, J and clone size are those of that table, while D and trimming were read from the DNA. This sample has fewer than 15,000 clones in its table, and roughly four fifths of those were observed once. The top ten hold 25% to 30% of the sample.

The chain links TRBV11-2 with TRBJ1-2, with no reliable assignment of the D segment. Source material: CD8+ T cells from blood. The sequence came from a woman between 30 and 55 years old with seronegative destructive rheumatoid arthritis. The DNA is TGTGCCAGCAGCTTAGTCGGGAAAGGCTACACCTTC. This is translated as CASSLVGKGYTF.